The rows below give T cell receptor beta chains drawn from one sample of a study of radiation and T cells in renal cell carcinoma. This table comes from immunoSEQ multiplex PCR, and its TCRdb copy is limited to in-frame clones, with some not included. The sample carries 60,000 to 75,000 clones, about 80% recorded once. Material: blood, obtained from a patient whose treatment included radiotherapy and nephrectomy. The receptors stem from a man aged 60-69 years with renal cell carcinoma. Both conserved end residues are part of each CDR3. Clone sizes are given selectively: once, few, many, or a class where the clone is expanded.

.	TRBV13	CASSGRQGRYEQYF
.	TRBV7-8	CASSARGRSSYNEQFF
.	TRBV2	CASNRRTQNTGELFF
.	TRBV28	CASSPPPDGAPGGTQYF
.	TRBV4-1	CASSQDGRGLYNEQFF
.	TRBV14	CASSTTVIGTQYF
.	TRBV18	CASSPLGGTYGYTF
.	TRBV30	CASGQAFYGYTF
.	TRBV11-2	CASSSPTTSGRYNEQFF
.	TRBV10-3	CAISDGLAGGGANVLTF
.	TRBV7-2	CASSPSDSLYGYTF
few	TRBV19	CASSIRVGTEAFF
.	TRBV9	CASSVDFPTTVAGGAYNEQFF
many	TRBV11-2	CASSLTTSGNIQYF
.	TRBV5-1	CASSLATGQGTDTQYF
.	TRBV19	CASQRGNPTNTGELFF
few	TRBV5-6	CASSLVAQNYGYTF
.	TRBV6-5	CASTETGEAEAFF
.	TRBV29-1	CSVDGNTEAFF
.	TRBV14	CASSKHRGPGGGNTIYF
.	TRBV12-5	CASAPNQGLGDGYTF
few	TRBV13	CASSHYSYEQYF
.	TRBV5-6	CASSLGLAQTQYF
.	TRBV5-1	CASSLEGTGIDTQYF
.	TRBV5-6	CASSFKIDPNTGELFF
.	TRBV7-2	CASKRAHSGNTIYF
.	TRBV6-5	CASSFSRETEQPQHF
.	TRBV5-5	CASTIGGWTDTQYF
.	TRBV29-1	CSVAATQETQYF
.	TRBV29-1	CSVERWGYGYTF
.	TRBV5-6	CASSLGAGGPTDTQYF
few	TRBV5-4	CASSLPGGDLRNTEAFF
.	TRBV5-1	CASSLGTGDSNQPQHF
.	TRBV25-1	CASSELLDGNTEAFF
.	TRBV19	CASSIGVSATNEKLFF
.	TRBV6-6	CASSYSSGFYGYTF
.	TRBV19	CASGSVPGAEAFF
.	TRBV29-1	CSVEDFKGSSGNTIYF
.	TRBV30	CAWSRAVGRTGANVLTF
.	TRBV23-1	CASSQGRSNYQPQHF
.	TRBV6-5	CASSRVTGVYEQYF
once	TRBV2	CASSVLGQGVGNQPQHF
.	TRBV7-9	CASSAQETQYF
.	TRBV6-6	CASLEGPYSPLHF
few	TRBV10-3	CAISVGQSSGNTIYF
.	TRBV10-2	CASSFSGGASRETQYF
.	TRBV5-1	CASSRSEAGGYTF
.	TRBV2	CASGLMRGEQFF
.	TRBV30	CAWSPDSRLFF
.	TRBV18	CASSPLEGKANTQYF
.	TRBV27	CASSLWDRNTYNEQFF
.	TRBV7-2	CASSLEVNRGAFF
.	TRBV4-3	CASSQEPGGGYGYTF
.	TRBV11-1	CASSLGQPALYNEQFF
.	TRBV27	CASSPYQSTDTQYF